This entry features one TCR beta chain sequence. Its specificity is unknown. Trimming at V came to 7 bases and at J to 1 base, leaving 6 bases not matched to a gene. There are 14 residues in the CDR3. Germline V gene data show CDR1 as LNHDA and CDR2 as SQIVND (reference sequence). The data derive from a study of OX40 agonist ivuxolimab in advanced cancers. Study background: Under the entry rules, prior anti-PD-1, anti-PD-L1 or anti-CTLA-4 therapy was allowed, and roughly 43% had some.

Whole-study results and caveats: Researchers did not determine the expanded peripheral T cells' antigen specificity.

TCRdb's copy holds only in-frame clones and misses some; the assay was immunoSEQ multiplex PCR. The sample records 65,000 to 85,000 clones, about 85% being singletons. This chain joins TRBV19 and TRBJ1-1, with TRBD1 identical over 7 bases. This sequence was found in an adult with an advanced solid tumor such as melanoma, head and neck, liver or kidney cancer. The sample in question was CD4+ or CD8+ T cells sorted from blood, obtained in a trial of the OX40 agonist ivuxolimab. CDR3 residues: CASTQTGQNTEAFF. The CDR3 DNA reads TGTGCCAGTACCCAGACAGGGCAGAACACTGAAGCTTTCTTT.